This is a list of T cell receptor beta chains from one sample in a study of blood T cell repertoires in COVID-19. Here immunoSEQ multiplex PCR was the method, and the copy in TCRdb shows in-frame clones only, minus some. There are about 80,000 clones in the sample; around 76% occur only once, and more than 15% lies in the top ten. Source material: peripheral blood. All receptors come from a human donor in a cohort sampled during active COVID-19. CDR3s include the opening cysteine and the closing phenylalanine or tryptophan. The order of the fields is V gene, J gene, clone size, D gene, CDR3 protein, CDR3 DNA. D genes are given only for firm matches. Only part of the rows carry a size: once, few, many, or a class if the clone is expanded.

v_call: TRBV5-4
j_call: TRBJ2-2
clone_size: few
d_call: NA
cdr3_aa: CATLATGKTGELFF
cdr3_nt: TGTGCCACCCTAGCGACAGGGAAGACCGGGGAGCTGTTTTTT

v_call: TRBV6-5
j_call: TRBJ1-3
clone_size: NA
d_call: NA
cdr3_aa: CASSYVGGGNTIYF
cdr3_nt: TGTGCCAGCAGTTACGTCGGGGGAGGAAACACCATATATTTT

v_call: TRBV27
j_call: TRBJ1-4
clone_size: NA
d_call: NA
cdr3_aa: CASSPGNTNEKLFF
cdr3_nt: TGTGCCAGCAGCCCGGGAAACACTAATGAAAAACTGTTTTTT

v_call: TRBV6-5
j_call: TRBJ1-1
clone_size: NA
d_call: TRBD1
cdr3_aa: CASKGGQLNTEAFF
cdr3_nt: TGTGCCAGCAAGGGGGGACAGTTGAACACTGAAGCTTTCTTT

v_call: TRBV30
j_call: TRBJ1-5
clone_size: NA
d_call: NA
cdr3_aa: CAWSGQYSNQPQHF
cdr3_nt: TGTGCCTGGAGCGGACAGTATAGCAATCAGCCCCAGCATTTT

v_call: TRBV6-6
j_call: TRBJ1-1
clone_size: NA
d_call: TRBD1
cdr3_aa: CASGMDRAVSTEAFF
cdr3_nt: TGTGCCAGCGGAATGGACAGGGCAGTCAGCACTGAAGCTTTCTTT

v_call: TRBV19
j_call: TRBJ2-1
clone_size: NA
d_call: TRBD2
cdr3_aa: CASSIGPVSGRANEQFF
cdr3_nt: TGTGCCAGTAGTATAGGCCCCGTTAGCGGGAGGGCCAATGAGCAGTTCTTC

v_call: TRBV6-5
j_call: TRBJ2-7
clone_size: NA
d_call: TRBD1
cdr3_aa: CASTDRGRNEQYF
cdr3_nt: TGTGCCAGCACCGACAGGGGTCGGAACGAGCAGTACTTC

v_call: TRBV30
j_call: TRBJ1-1
clone_size: NA
d_call: NA
cdr3_aa: CAWSVSGDVAFF
cdr3_nt: TGTGCCTGGAGTGTATCAGGGGATGTAGCTTTCTTT

v_call: TRBV5-4
j_call: TRBJ2-5
clone_size: NA
d_call: TRBD1
cdr3_aa: CASSSQGATETQYF
cdr3_nt: TGTGCCAGCAGCTCGCAGGGGGCTACAGAGACCCAGTACTTC

v_call: TRBV28
j_call: TRBJ2-2
clone_size: NA
d_call: TRBD2
cdr3_aa: CAAGGGRNTGELFF
cdr3_nt: TGTGCCGCGGGAGGGGGGCGGAACACCGGGGAGCTGTTTTTT

v_call: TRBV19
j_call: TRBJ2-1
clone_size: NA
d_call: NA
cdr3_aa: CASSIGGGNYEQFF
cdr3_nt: TGTGCCAGTAGTATAGGTGGAGGTAACTATGAGCAGTTCTTC

v_call: TRBV20-1
j_call: TRBJ1-1
clone_size: NA
d_call: NA
cdr3_aa: CSASTQGNTEAFF
cdr3_nt: TGCAGTGCTAGTACTCAGGGGAACACTGAAGCTTTCTTT

v_call: TRBV5-6
j_call: TRBJ1-5
clone_size: NA
d_call: NA
cdr3_aa: CASSFSGNQPQHF
cdr3_nt: TGTGCCAGCAGCTTCTCAGGGAATCAGCCCCAGCATTTT

v_call: TRBV19
j_call: TRBJ2-1
clone_size: NA
d_call: TRBD2
cdr3_aa: CASKTSGSGYEQFF
cdr3_nt: TGTGCCAGTAAAACTAGCGGGAGCGGGTATGAGCAGTTCTTC

v_call: TRBV5-1
j_call: TRBJ2-2
clone_size: NA
d_call: TRBD1
cdr3_aa: CASSWTGANTGELFF
cdr3_nt: TGCGCCAGCAGCTGGACAGGGGCGAACACCGGGGAGCTGTTTTTT

v_call: TRBV24-1
j_call: TRBJ2-2
clone_size: NA
d_call: TRBD1
cdr3_aa: CATSEFDRGQGGELFF
cdr3_nt: TGTGCCACCAGTGAATTTGACAGGGGGCAAGGCGGGGAGCTGTTTTTT

v_call: TRBV9
j_call: TRBJ1-3
clone_size: NA
d_call: NA
cdr3_aa: CASSVADSQLGNTIYF
cdr3_nt: TGTGCCAGCAGCGTCGCCGACAGCCAACTTGGAAACACCATATATTTT

v_call: TRBV5-1
j_call: TRBJ1-1
clone_size: many
d_call: TRBD1
cdr3_aa: CANPRGPGQMNTEAFF
cdr3_nt: TGCGCCAACCCTAGGGGGCCGGGACAAATGAACACTGAAGCTTTCTTT

v_call: TRBV6-2/TRBV6-3
j_call: TRBJ2-7
clone_size: NA
d_call: TRBD2
cdr3_aa: CASSSLTSGGRVGYEQYF
cdr3_nt: TGTGCCAGCAGTTCGTTGACTAGCGGGGGCCGAGTCGGGTACGAGCAGTACTTC

v_call: TRBV5-6
j_call: TRBJ1-2
clone_size: NA
d_call: NA
cdr3_aa: CASSLRVDYGYTF
cdr3_nt: TGTGCCAGCAGTCTCCGGGTGGACTATGGCTACACCTTC

v_call: TRBV29-1
j_call: TRBJ2-2
clone_size: few
d_call: TRBD1
cdr3_aa: CSVEEGQGAGELFF
cdr3_nt: TGCAGCGTTGAAGAGGGACAGGGGGCCGGGGAGCTGTTTTTT

v_call: TRBV5-6
j_call: TRBJ2-7
clone_size: NA
d_call: TRBD2
cdr3_aa: CASSEGTSGGAHEQYF
cdr3_nt: TGTGCCAGCAGCGAAGGGACTAGCGGGGGGGCCCACGAGCAGTACTTC

v_call: TRBV7-9
j_call: TRBJ1-2
clone_size: NA
d_call: NA
cdr3_aa: CASSTPGIAYYGYTF
cdr3_nt: TGTGCCAGCAGCACGCCGGGGATCGCTTACTATGGCTACACCTTC

v_call: TRBV3-1/TRBV3-2
j_call: TRBJ1-6
clone_size: NA
d_call: NA
cdr3_aa: CASSQLIDNKSPLHF
cdr3_nt: TGTGCCAGCAGCCAACTTATTGACAATAAATCACCCCTCCACTTT

v_call: TRBV7-2
j_call: TRBJ1-4
clone_size: few
d_call: NA
cdr3_aa: CASSSRGYYEKLFF
cdr3_nt: TGTGCCAGCAGCTCAAGGGGTTACTATGAAAAACTGTTTTTT

v_call: TRBV28
j_call: TRBJ2-1
clone_size: medium-sized
d_call: NA
cdr3_aa: CASSLFDEQFF
cdr3_nt: TGTGCCAGCAGTTTGTTCGATGAGCAGTTCTTC

v_call: TRBV7-9
j_call: TRBJ1-4
clone_size: NA
d_call: NA
cdr3_aa: CASSLVGDTPNEKLFF
cdr3_nt: TGTGCCAGCAGCTTAGTGGGGGACACCCCTAATGAAAAACTGTTTTTT

v_call: TRBV9
j_call: TRBJ1-1
clone_size: NA
d_call: NA
cdr3_aa: CASSVGPLVTEAFF
cdr3_nt: TGTGCCAGCAGCGTAGGTCCGCTAGTGACTGAAGCTTTCTTT

v_call: TRBV29-1
j_call: TRBJ1-1
clone_size: NA
d_call: NA
cdr3_aa: CSDIQGVPEAFF
cdr3_nt: TGCAGCGATATACAGGGAGTCCCTGAAGCTTTCTTT

v_call: TRBV5-1
j_call: TRBJ2-3
clone_size: once
d_call: TRBD2
cdr3_aa: CASSLGVAGSTDTQYF
cdr3_nt: TGCGCCAGCAGCTTGGGAGTAGCGGGGAGCACAGATACGCAGTATTTT

v_call: TRBV27
j_call: TRBJ1-1
clone_size: NA
d_call: TRBD1
cdr3_aa: CASSPGGGRTEAFF
cdr3_nt: TGTGCCAGCAGTCCGGGAGGGGGCCGGACTGAAGCTTTCTTT

v_call: TRBV7-9
j_call: TRBJ1-6
clone_size: NA
d_call: NA
cdr3_aa: CASSSRVTLNSPLHF
cdr3_nt: TGTGCCAGCAGCTCCAGGGTAACCCTGAATTCACCCCTCCACTTT

v_call: TRBV7-3
j_call: TRBJ2-1
clone_size: NA
d_call: NA
cdr3_aa: CASSLEAAGYNEQFF
cdr3_nt: TGTGCCAGCAGCTTAGAGGCGGCGGGGTACAATGAGCAGTTCTTC

v_call: TRBV4-1
j_call: TRBJ1-2
clone_size: NA
d_call: NA
cdr3_aa: CASSHAQNNNYGYTF
cdr3_nt: TGCGCCAGCAGCCACGCCCAGAACAATAACTATGGCTACACCTTC

v_call: TRBV5-6
j_call: TRBJ1-1
clone_size: NA
d_call: NA
cdr3_aa: CASSFVGAGGTEAFF
cdr3_nt: TGTGCCAGCAGTTTCGTGGGGGCGGGAGGCACTGAAGCTTTCTTT

v_call: TRBV19
j_call: TRBJ2-3
clone_size: NA
d_call: NA
cdr3_aa: CARRGDTQYF
cdr3_nt: TGTGCCAGAAGGGGAGATACGCAGTATTTT

v_call: TRBV30
j_call: TRBJ2-2
clone_size: few
d_call: TRBD2
cdr3_aa: CAWRSLAGGSTGELFF
cdr3_nt: TGTGCCTGGAGAAGTCTAGCGGGAGGGAGTACCGGGGAGCTGTTTTTT

v_call: TRBV7-6
j_call: TRBJ2-1
clone_size: NA
d_call: NA
cdr3_aa: CASSYREHNEQFF
cdr3_nt: TGTGCCAGCAGCTACCGCGAACACAATGAGCAGTTCTTC

v_call: TRBV24-1
j_call: TRBJ1-1
clone_size: NA
d_call: TRBD1
cdr3_aa: CATSDHRGPNTEAFF
cdr3_nt: TGTGCCACCAGTGACCACAGGGGTCCGAACACTGAAGCTTTCTTT

v_call: TRBV5-1
j_call: TRBJ1-5
clone_size: NA
d_call: NA
cdr3_aa: CASSLEPGGGQPQHF
cdr3_nt: TGCGCCAGCAGCTTAGAACCGGGGGGGGGTCAGCCCCAGCATTTT

v_call: TRBV15
j_call: TRBJ2-1
clone_size: NA
d_call: NA
cdr3_aa: CATSSDRGGTSRNEQFF
cdr3_nt: TGTGCCACCAGCAGTGACAGGGGAGGGACGTCTAGAAATGAGCAGTTCTTC

v_call: TRBV7-9
j_call: TRBJ2-1
clone_size: once
d_call: TRBD2
cdr3_aa: CASSLGSGLGFNEQFF
cdr3_nt: TGTGCCAGCAGCTTAGGTTCGGGACTAGGGTTCAATGAGCAGTTCTTC

v_call: TRBV29-1
j_call: TRBJ2-1
clone_size: NA
d_call: TRBD1
cdr3_aa: CSVGALTGSGEQFF
cdr3_nt: TGCAGCGTTGGAGCATTGACAGGGTCGGGTGAGCAGTTCTTC

v_call: TRBV18
j_call: TRBJ1-6
clone_size: once
d_call: TRBD1
cdr3_aa: CASSLYSGQTRSYNSPLHF
cdr3_nt: TGTGCCAGCTCACTCTACTCGGGACAGACTCGCTCCTATAATTCACCCCTCCACTTT

v_call: TRBV7-2
j_call: TRBJ2-2
clone_size: NA
d_call: NA
cdr3_aa: CASSFAGQEAGELFF
cdr3_nt: TGTGCCAGCAGCTTTGCTGGGCAGGAAGCCGGGGAGCTGTTTTTT

v_call: TRBV3-1/TRBV3-2
j_call: TRBJ2-7
clone_size: NA
d_call: NA
cdr3_aa: CASSQEGTDREQYF
cdr3_nt: TGTGCCAGCAGCCAAGAAGGCACAGACCGCGAGCAGTACTTC

v_call: TRBV10-2
j_call: TRBJ2-3
clone_size: many
d_call: TRBD2
cdr3_aa: CASSDSGGGGRSPDTQYF
cdr3_nt: TGCGCCAGCAGTGATTCTGGGGGTGGCGGGAGGAGCCCAGATACGCAGTATTTT

v_call: TRBV6-5
j_call: TRBJ2-1
clone_size: once
d_call: NA
cdr3_aa: CASGRGYNEQFF
cdr3_nt: TGTGCCAGCGGTCGGGGTTACAATGAGCAGTTCTTC

v_call: TRBV28
j_call: TRBJ2-5
clone_size: NA
d_call: NA
cdr3_aa: CASTLALGETQYF
cdr3_nt: TGTGCCAGCACCCTGGCCCTGGGCGAGACCCAGTACTTC

v_call: TRBV5-6
j_call: TRBJ2-7
clone_size: once
d_call: TRBD1
cdr3_aa: CASSRPSTGLLYEQYF
cdr3_nt: TGTGCCAGCAGCCGACCCTCGACAGGGTTACTCTACGAGCAGTACTTC

v_call: TRBV6-6
j_call: TRBJ1-5
clone_size: once
d_call: NA
cdr3_aa: CASSYASDQPQHF
cdr3_nt: TGTGCCAGCAGTTACGCCTCGGATCAGCCCCAGCATTTT

v_call: TRBV25-1
j_call: TRBJ2-3
clone_size: NA
d_call: TRBD2
cdr3_aa: CASNGGGSGSAQYF
cdr3_nt: TGTGCCAGCAATGGGGGCGGGAGCGGGAGTGCGCAGTATTTT

v_call: TRBV19
j_call: TRBJ2-1
clone_size: NA
d_call: TRBD2
cdr3_aa: CASSMRGGSYNEQFF
cdr3_nt: TGTGCCAGTAGTATGCGGGGGGGCTCCTACAATGAGCAGTTCTTC

v_call: TRBV5-1
j_call: TRBJ2-4
clone_size: once
d_call: TRBD1
cdr3_aa: CASSEGRGPVERYF
cdr3_nt: TGCGCCAGCAGCGAGGGAAGGGGGCCTGTCGAACGGTACTTC

v_call: TRBV15
j_call: TRBJ2-5
clone_size: NA
d_call: NA
cdr3_aa: CATSRDLGVGETQYF
cdr3_nt: TGTGCCACCAGCAGAGATCTAGGGGTTGGGGAGACCCAGTACTTC

v_call: TRBV27
j_call: TRBJ1-2
clone_size: once
d_call: TRBD1
cdr3_aa: CASSQGQGASLYGYTF
cdr3_nt: TGTGCCAGCAGTCAGGGACAGGGGGCGTCTCTCTATGGCTACACCTTC

v_call: TRBV24-1
j_call: TRBJ2-3
clone_size: NA
d_call: TRBD2
cdr3_aa: CATSEPRGLIAGGRRDTQYF
cdr3_nt: TGTGCCACCAGTGAACCCCGGGGGCTGATCGCGGGAGGGCGTAGAGATACGCAGTATTTT

v_call: TRBV6-2/TRBV6-3
j_call: TRBJ2-3
clone_size: NA
d_call: TRBD2
cdr3_aa: CASSYSGTSGRGTDTQYF
cdr3_nt: TGTGCCAGCAGTTACTCCGGGACTAGCGGGAGAGGCACAGATACGCAGTATTTT